The rows below give T cell receptor beta chains drawn from one sample of a study of cytomegalovirus exposure and HLA in healthy donors. TCRdb keeps only in-frame clones here, not all; method: immunoSEQ multiplex PCR. This sample has more than 50,000 clones; around 94% occur once, and the top ten carry around 2%. The sequenced sample consisted of PBMCs. Receptors were obtained from a young man in good health and CMV-seronegative. Each CDR3 is given with its conserved first and last residue.

TRBV27	TRBJ1-2	CASSGQGSYGYTF
TRBV19	TRBJ2-3	CASSIEGGDVADTQYF
TRBV7-8	TRBJ2-3	CASSPKLAGGPAGDTQYF
TRBV29-1	TRBJ2-1	CSVAPSGSMDEQFF
TRBV6-6	TRBJ2-7	CASSYGTGGYEQYF
TRBV11-2	TRBJ2-3	CASSLVLDTQYF
TRBV28	TRBJ2-1	CASKGRGYNEQFF
TRBV7-8	TRBJ2-4	CASTLGRTSDIQYF
TRBV18	TRBJ2-7	CASSPPGQIYEQYF
TRBV27	TRBJ1-1	CASSLRTGAFTEAFF
TRBV9	TRBJ1-2	CASSAGQGHYGYTF
TRBV27	TRBJ1-1	CASSPTQNTEAFF
TRBV6-5	TRBJ2-1	CASSYSQGYEQFF
TRBV6-5	TRBJ1-2	CASSYPREGAGYGYTF
TRBV14	TRBJ2-4	CASSQFAGENIQYF
TRBV2	TRBJ2-2	CASRETSPGELFF